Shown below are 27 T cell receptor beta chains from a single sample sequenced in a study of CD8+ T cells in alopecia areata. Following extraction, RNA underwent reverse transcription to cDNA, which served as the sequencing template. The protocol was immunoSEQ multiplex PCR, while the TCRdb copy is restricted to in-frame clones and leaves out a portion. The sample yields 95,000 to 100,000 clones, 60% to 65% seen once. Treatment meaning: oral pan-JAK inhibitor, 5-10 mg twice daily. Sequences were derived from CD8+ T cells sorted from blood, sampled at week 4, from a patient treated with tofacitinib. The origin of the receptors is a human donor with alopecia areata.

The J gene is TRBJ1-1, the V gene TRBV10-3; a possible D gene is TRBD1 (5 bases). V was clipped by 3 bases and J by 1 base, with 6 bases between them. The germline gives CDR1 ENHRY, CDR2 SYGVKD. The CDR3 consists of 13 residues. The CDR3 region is CAISDTGNTEAFF. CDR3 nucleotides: TGTGCCATCAGTGACACAGGGAACACTGAAGCTTTCTTT.

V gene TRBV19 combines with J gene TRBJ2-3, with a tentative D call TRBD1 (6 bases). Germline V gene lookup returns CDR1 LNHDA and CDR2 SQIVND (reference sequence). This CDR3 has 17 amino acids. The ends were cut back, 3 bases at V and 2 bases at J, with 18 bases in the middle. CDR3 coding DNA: TGTGCCAGTAGTATGATCTCGCCCCAGGGGCACACAGATACGCAGTATTTT. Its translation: CASSMISPQGHTDTQYF.

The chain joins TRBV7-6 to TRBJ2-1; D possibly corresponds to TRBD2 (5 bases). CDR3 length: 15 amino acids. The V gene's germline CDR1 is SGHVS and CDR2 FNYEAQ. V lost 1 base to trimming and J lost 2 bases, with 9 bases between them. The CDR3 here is CASSLVGETYNEQFF. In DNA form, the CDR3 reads TGTGCCAGCAGCTTAGTGGGAGAGACCTACAATGAGCAGTTCTTC.

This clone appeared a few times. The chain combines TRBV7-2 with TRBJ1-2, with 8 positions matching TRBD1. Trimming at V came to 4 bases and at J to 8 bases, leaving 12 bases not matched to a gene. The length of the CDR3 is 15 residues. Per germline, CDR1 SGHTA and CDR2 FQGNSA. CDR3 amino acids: CASSSPQGASGGYTF. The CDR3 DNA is TGTGCCAGCAGCTCTCCTCAGGGGGCATCGGGCGGCTACACCTTC.

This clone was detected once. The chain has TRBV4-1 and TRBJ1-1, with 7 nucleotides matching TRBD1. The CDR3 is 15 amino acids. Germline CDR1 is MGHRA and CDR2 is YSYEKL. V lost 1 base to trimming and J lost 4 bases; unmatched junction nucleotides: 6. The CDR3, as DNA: TGCGCCAGCAGCCAAGTAAAGGGGGCAGGCACTGAAGCTTTCTTT. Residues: CASSQVKGAGTEAFF.

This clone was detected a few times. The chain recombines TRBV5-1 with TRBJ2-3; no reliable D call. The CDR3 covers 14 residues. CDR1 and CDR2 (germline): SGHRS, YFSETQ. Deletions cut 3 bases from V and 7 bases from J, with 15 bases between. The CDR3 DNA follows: TGCGCCAGCAGCTCCGAGGCAGGTCCGTATACGCAGTATTTT. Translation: CASSSEAGPYTQYF.

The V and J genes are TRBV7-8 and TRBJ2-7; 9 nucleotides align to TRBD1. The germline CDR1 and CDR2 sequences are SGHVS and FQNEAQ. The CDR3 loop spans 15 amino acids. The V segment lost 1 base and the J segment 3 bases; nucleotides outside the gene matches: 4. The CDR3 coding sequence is TGTGCCAGCAGCTTAGGAGGGACAGGGTACTACGAGCAGTACTTC. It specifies CASSLGGTGYYEQYF. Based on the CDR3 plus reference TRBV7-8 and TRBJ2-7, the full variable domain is GAGVSQSPRYKVAKRGQDVALRCDPISGHVSLFWYQQALGQGPEFLTYFQNEAQLDKSGLPSDRFFAERPEGSVSTLKIQRTQQEDSAVYLCASSLGGTGYYEQYFGPGTRLTVT.

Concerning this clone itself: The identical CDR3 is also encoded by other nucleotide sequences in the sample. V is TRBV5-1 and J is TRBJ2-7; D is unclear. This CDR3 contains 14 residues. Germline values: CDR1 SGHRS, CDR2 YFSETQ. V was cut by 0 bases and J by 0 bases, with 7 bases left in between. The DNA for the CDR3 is TGCGCCAGCAGCTTGGGCGACAACTCCTACGAGCAGTACTTC. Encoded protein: CASSLGDNSYEQYF.

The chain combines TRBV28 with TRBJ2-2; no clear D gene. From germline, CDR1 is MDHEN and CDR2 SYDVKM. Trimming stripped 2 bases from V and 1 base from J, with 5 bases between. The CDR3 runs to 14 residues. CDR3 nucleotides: TGTGCCAGCAGTTTAGCAGAGAACACCGGGGAGCTGTTTTTT. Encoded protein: CASSLAENTGELFF.

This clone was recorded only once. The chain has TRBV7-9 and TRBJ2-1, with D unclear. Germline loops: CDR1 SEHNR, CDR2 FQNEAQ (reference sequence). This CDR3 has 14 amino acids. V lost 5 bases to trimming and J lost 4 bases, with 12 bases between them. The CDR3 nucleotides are TGTGCCAGCAGCAAAACGACGGAATACAATGAGCAGTTCTTC. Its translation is CASSKTTEYNEQFF.

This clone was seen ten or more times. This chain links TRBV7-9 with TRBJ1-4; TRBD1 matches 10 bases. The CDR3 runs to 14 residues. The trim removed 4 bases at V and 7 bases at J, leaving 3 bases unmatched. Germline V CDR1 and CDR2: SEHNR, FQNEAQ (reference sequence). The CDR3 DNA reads TGTGCCAGCAGCTCCTGGGACAGGGGTGAAAAACTGTTTTTT. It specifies CASSSWDRGEKLFF.

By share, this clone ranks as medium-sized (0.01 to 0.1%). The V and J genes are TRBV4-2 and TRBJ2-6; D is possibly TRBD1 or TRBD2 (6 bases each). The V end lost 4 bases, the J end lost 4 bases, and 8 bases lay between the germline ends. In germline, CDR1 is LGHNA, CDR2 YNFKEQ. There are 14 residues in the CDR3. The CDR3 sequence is CASSPGAGANVLTF. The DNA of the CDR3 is TGTGCCAGCAGCCCGGGGGCAGGGGCCAACGTCCTGACTTTC.

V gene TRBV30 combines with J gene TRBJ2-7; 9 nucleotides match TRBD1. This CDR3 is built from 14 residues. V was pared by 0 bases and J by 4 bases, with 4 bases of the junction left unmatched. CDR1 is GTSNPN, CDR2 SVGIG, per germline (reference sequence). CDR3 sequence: CAWSVGQGLYEQYF. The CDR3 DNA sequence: TGTGCCTGGAGTGTGGGACAGGGCTTGTACGAGCAGTACTTC.

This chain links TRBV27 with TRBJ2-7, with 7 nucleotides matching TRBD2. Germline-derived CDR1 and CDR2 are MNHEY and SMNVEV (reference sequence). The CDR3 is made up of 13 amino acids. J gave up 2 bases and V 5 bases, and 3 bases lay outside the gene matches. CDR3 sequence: CASSMGGAYEQYF. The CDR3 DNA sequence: TGTGCCAGCAGTATGGGGGGGGCCTACGAGCAGTACTTC.

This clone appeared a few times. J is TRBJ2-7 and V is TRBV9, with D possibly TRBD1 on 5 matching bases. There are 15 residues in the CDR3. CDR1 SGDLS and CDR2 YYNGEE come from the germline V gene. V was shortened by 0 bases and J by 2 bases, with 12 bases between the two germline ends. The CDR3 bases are TGTGCCAGCAGCGTAGCAATGGAACAGGCCTACGAGCAGTACTTC. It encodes CASSVAMEQAYEQYF.

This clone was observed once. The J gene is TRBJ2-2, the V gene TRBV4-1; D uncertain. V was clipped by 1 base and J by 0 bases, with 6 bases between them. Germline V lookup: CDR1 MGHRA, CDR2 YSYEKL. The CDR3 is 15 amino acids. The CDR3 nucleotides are TGCGCCAGCAGCCAAGGTTTTCCGAACACCGGGGAGCTGTTTTTT. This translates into CASSQGFPNTGELFF.

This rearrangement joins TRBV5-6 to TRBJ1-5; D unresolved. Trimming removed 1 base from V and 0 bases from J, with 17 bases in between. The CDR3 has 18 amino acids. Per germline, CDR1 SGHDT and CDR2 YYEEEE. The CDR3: CASSLTGGPLNSNQPQHF. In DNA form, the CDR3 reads TGTGCCAGCAGCTTGACGGGAGGTCCCCTCAATAGCAATCAGCCCCAGCATTTT.

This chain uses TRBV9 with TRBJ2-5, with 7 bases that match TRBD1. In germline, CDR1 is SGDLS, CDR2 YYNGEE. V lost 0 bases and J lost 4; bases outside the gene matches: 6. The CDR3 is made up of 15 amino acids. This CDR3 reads CASSVEGRGSETQYF. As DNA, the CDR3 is TGTGCCAGCAGCGTAGAGGGCAGGGGGTCAGAGACCCAGTACTTC.

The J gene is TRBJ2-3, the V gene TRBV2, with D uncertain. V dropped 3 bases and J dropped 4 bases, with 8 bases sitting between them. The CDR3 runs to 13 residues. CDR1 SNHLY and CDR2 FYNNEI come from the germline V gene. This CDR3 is CASSDSISDTQYF. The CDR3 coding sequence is TGTGCCAGCAGTGACTCGATCTCAGATACGCAGTATTTT.

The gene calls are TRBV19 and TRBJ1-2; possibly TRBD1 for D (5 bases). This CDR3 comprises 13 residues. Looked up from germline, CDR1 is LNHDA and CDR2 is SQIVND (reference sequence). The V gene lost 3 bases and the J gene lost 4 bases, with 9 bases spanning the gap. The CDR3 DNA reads TGTGCCAGTAGTATCGGGGGAGTCTATGGCTACACCTTC. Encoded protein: CASSIGGVYGYTF.

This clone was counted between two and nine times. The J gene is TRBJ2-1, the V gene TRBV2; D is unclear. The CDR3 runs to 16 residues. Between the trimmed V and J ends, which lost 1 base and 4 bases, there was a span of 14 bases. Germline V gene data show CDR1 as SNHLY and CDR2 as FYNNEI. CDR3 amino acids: CASSEDGQHGYNEQFF. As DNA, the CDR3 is TGTGCCAGCAGTGAAGACGGGCAACACGGGTACAATGAGCAGTTCTTC.

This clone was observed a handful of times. CDR3 region: CASSQERSSGSSYNEQFF. The CDR3 DNA reads TGCGCCAGCAGCCAAGAAAGGTCTAGCGGAAGCTCCTACAATGAGCAGTTCTTC. The chain uses TRBV4-3 and TRBJ2-1; TRBD2 aligns across 7 bases. CDR1 and CDR2 from the germline V gene are LGHNA and YSLEER. With 0 bases clipped from V and 0 bases from J, the junction kept 8 bases outside the gene matches. The CDR3 is 18 amino acids.

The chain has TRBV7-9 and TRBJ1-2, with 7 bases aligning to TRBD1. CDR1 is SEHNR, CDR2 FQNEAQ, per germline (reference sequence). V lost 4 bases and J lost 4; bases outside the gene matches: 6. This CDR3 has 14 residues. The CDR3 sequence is CASSSGQTLYGYTF. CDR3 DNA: TGTGCCAGCAGCTCGGGACAGACCCTCTATGGCTACACCTTC.

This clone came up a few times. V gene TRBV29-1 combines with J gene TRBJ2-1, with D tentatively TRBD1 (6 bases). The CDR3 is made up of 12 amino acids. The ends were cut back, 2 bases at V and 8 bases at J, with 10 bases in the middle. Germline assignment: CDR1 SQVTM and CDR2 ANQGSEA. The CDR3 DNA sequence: TGCAGCGTTGAATACAGGGAATATGAGCAGTTCTTC. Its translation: CSVEYREYEQFF.

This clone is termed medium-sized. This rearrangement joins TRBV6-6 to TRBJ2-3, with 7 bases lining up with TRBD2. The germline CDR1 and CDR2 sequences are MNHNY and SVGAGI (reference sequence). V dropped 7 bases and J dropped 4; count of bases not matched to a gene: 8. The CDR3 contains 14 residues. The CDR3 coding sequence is TGTGCCAGCACCACTAGCGCCCCTTCAGATACGCAGTATTTT. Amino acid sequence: CASTTSAPSDTQYF.

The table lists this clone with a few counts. CDR3 sequence reads: CASSLDVGETQYF. DNA of the CDR3: TGCGCCAGCAGCTTGGACGTAGGAGAGACCCAGTACTTC. The chain has TRBV5-1 and TRBJ2-5; D not resolved. V was trimmed by 0 bases and J by 4 bases, leaving 7 bases between them. This CDR3 contains 13 residues. Germline CDR1 and CDR2: SGHRS and YFSETQ. The complete variable domain, with remaining parts taken from reference TRBV5-1 and TRBJ2-5, reads KAGVTQTPRYLIKTRGQQVTLSCSPISGHRSVSWYQQTPGQGLQFLFEYFSETQRNKGNFPGRFSGRQFSNSRSEMNVSTLELGDSALYLCASSLDVGETQYFGPGTRLLVL.

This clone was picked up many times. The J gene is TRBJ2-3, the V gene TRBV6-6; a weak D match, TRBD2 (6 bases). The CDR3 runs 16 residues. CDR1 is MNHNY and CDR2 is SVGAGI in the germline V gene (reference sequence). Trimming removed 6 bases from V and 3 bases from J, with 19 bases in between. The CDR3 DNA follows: TGTGCCAGCAGCCTCGGGGACTTCCGCCTTACAGATACGCAGTATTTT. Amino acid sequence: CASSLGDFRLTDTQYF.